This T cell receptor beta chain originates from a study of cytomegalovirus exposure and HLA in healthy donors. PCR amplification relied on 60 Vbeta primers (plus 13 Jbeta primers). Method: immunoSEQ multiplex PCR; TCRdb's copy keeps in-frame clones and lacks some. The sample contains 150,000 to 200,000 clones, around 78% of which appear only once. Trimming removed 5 bases at V and 0 bases at J, with 11 bases between. Germline values: CDR1 LNHDA, CDR2 SQIVND (reference sequence). This CDR3 comprises 16 residues. The V and J genes are TRBV19 and TRBJ1-6; no reliable D call. The sample taken for sequencing was PBMCs. This receptor was obtained from a woman aged 45 to 65 in good health and CMV-seropositive. For the CDR3, the DNA is TGTGCCAGTAGTCGTGTTGGGAGCTCCTATAATTCACCCCTCCACTTT. It encodes CASSRVGSSYNSPLHF.